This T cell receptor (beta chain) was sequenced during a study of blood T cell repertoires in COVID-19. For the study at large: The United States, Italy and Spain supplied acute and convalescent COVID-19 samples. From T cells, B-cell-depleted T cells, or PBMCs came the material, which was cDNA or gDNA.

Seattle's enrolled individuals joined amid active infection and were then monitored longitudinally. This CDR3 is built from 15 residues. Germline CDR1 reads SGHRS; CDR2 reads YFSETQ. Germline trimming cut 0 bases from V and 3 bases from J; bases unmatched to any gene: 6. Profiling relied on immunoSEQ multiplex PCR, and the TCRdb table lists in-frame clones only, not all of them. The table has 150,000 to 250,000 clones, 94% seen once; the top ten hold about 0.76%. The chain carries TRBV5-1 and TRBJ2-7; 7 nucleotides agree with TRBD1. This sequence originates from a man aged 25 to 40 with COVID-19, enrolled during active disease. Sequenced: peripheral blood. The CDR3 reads CASSLAGTENYEQYF. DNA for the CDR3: TGCGCCAGCAGCTTGGCCGGGACAGAGAACTACGAGCAGTACTTC.